This passage covers 23 T cell receptor beta chains from one sample sequenced in a study of T cell changes during pregnancy in multiple sclerosis (dated by TCRdb to the late 2010s). The library was built by means of the immunoSEQ multiplex PCR assay. TCRdb holds this immuneACCESS table with in-frame rearrangements only. Some clones are missing; in checked studies, unresolved V genes explain under half, and the rest has no known cause. The sample data list about 72,000 clones, and roughly 91% of these were observed just once. Around 0.75% of the sample rests with the top ten. Here the sequenced sample was peripheral blood, taken in the third trimester of pregnancy. These receptors all stem from a female donor in good health, enrolled as a control in a pregnancy study.

The chain uses TRBV6-5 and TRBJ1-2, with D maybe TRBD1 (5 bases). The V gene lost 10 bases and the J gene lost 3 bases, with 18 bases spanning the gap. Germline V CDR1 and CDR2: MNHEY, SVGAGI. This CDR3 contains 14 residues. CDR3 sequence: CATRDSGEYYGYTF. The DNA for the CDR3 is TGTGCCACCCGGGACTCGGGGGAGTACTATGGCTACACCTTC.

This clone was detected a few times. The J gene is TRBJ2-2, the V gene TRBV27; possible D gene TRBD1, 6 bases. The V gene lost 3 bases and the J gene lost 6 bases, with 8 bases spanning the gap. Germline-derived CDR1 and CDR2 are MNHEY and SMNVEV (reference sequence). The CDR3 sequence is 13 residues long. In DNA, the CDR3 is TGTGCCAGCAGTTTCCGGACAGCCGGGGAGCTGTTTTTT. As protein: CASSFRTAGELFF.

J is TRBJ2-7 and V is TRBV7-7; the D gene is possibly TRBD1 (5 bases). The V gene's germline CDR1 is SSHAT and CDR2 FNYEAQ (reference sequence). This CDR3 has 14 amino acids. V lost 1 base and J lost 6, with 13 bases in between. The CDR3, as DNA: TGTGCCAGCAGCTTAGGGGGCGTTTCAGGCGAGCAGTACTTC. This gives the protein CASSLGGVSGEQYF.

The chain links TRBV4-2 to TRBJ2-3; TRBD2 aligns across 8 bases. This CDR3 region has 16 residues. Trimming at V came to 1 base and at J to 1 base, leaving 4 bases not matched to a gene. Germline CDR1 is LGHNA and CDR2 is YNFKEQ. The DNA of the CDR3 is TGTGCCAGCAGCCAAGGGGACGGGGGGGGCACAGATACGCAGTATTTT. Its translation is CASSQGDGGGTDTQYF.

This chain uses TRBV27 with TRBJ2-7; 12 bases match TRBD2. Per germline, CDR1 MNHEY and CDR2 SMNVEV (reference sequence). The CDR3 consists of 17 residues. Trimming cost V 6 bases and J 4 bases; bases outside gene matches: 13. CDR3 in DNA: TGTGCCAGCAGCTCTCTGTTGACTAGCGGGGGTACGTACGAGCAGTACTTC. Protein: CASSSLLTSGGTYEQYF.

The chain is built from TRBV2 and TRBJ2-3; 7 nucleotides agree with TRBD1. Germline values: CDR1 SNHLY, CDR2 FYNNEI. V lost 6 bases, J lost 0 bases, and 6 bases stayed unmatched. This CDR3 is built from 15 residues. The CDR3 bases are TGTGCCAGCAGGAAGGACAGGCGAAGCACAGATACGCAGTATTTT. It is translated as CASRKDRRSTDTQYF.

The chain links TRBV6-5 to TRBJ2-5; D might be TRBD1 (5 bases). The germline V and J ends were trimmed by 0 bases and 5 bases, with 16 bases remaining between them. The CDR3 runs to 16 residues. CDR1 is MNHEY and CDR2 is SVGAGI in the germline V gene. The CDR3 region has the DNA TGTGCCAGCAGTTACTCGAGGCAGGGTGGTCGGGAGACCCAGTACTTC. Its protein is CASSYSRQGGRETQYF.

This clone was detected only once. The chain links TRBV2 to TRBJ1-1; D is uncertain. This CDR3 has 14 residues. Looked up from germline, CDR1 is SNHLY and CDR2 is FYNNEI. Trimming cost V 1 base and J 2 bases, with 8 bases left between them. The CDR3 nucleotides are TGTGCCAGCAGTGAAGGTCATAGAAACACTGAAGCTTTCTTT. Protein sequence: CASSEGHRNTEAFF.

The chain has TRBV18 and TRBJ1-2, with no clear D. This CDR3 comprises 15 residues. Germline CDR1 KGHSH, CDR2 LQKENI. The ends were cut back, 0 bases at V and 0 bases at J, with 8 bases in the middle. The CDR3 DNA reads as TGTGCCAGCTCACCACCTTACCAGACTAACTATGGCTACACCTTC. It codes for CASSPPYQTNYGYTF.

The chain carries TRBV5-1 and TRBJ2-7, with 8 bases lining up with TRBD1. Per germline, CDR1 SGHRS and CDR2 YFSETQ. The CDR3 has 15 residues. V was clipped by 2 bases and J by 3 bases; unmatched bases: 7. The DNA of the CDR3 is TGCGCCAGCAGCTTTAGGGGGACAGGTAACTACGAGCAGTACTTC. Its translation is CASSFRGTGNYEQYF.

This clone is a singleton in its sample. The chain recombines TRBV5-4 with TRBJ2-7, with D tentatively TRBD1 (5 bases). The CDR3 extends over 14 amino acids. Trimming removed 0 bases from V and 6 bases from J, with 13 bases in between. Germline CDR1 reads SGHNT; CDR2 reads YYREEE (reference sequence). This CDR3 reads CASSLDSGSVEQYF. As DNA, the CDR3 is TGTGCCAGCAGCTTGGATTCAGGGTCCGTCGAGCAGTACTTC.

The chain recombines TRBV5-1 with TRBJ2-1, with 7 nucleotides matching TRBD1. Germline V gene data show CDR1 as SGHRS and CDR2 as YFSETQ. V trimming: 4 bases; J trimming: 2 bases; junction bases outside the gene matches: 3. The CDR3 is 14 residues long. The CDR3 DNA follows: TGCGCCAGCAGCCCGACAGGGACCTACAATGAGCAGTTCTTC. Its translation is CASSPTGTYNEQFF.

V and J are TRBV4-3 and TRBJ1-2, with D perhaps matching TRBD1 (5 bases). There are 14 residues in the CDR3. Per the germline V gene, CDR1 is LGHNA and CDR2 is YSLEER. The ends were cut back, 1 base at V and 2 bases at J, with 8 bases in the middle. The CDR3 here is CASSQVRGNYGYTF. CDR3 in DNA: TGCGCCAGCAGCCAAGTCCGGGGGAACTATGGCTACACCTTC.

The chain uses TRBV7-9 and TRBJ2-7; maybe TRBD1 (6 bases). The CDR3 loop spans 13 amino acids. The germline V gene has CDR1 SEHNR and CDR2 FQNEAQ (reference sequence). V lost 3 bases, J lost 3 bases, and 9 bases lay in between. As DNA, the CDR3 is TGTGCCAGCAGCTTTCAGGGGTTCTACGAGCAGTACTTC. It codes for CASSFQGFYEQYF.

The genes are TRBV7-9 and TRBJ2-7; 9 positions agree with TRBD1. The germline V gene has CDR1 SEHNR and CDR2 FQNEAQ (reference sequence). With V trimmed by 3 bases and J by 2 bases, 2 bases remained unmatched. The CDR3 has 14 amino acids. In DNA form, the CDR3 reads TGTGCCAGCAGCTTCCGACAGGGGGCCTACGAGCAGTACTTC. It specifies CASSFRQGAYEQYF.

CDR3 in DNA: TGTGCCAGCACCCTATCCCAGGGGGCGCTTACTGAAGCTTTCTTT. Protein: CASTLSQGALTEAFF. The rearrangement joins TRBV2 to TRBJ1-1; 8 bases fit TRBD1. This CDR3 comprises 15 residues. The V and J ends lost 7 bases and 5 bases, in that order; junction bases with no gene match: 12. The V gene's germline CDR1 is SNHLY and CDR2 FYNNEI.

This clone occurred once. This chain connects TRBV27 to TRBJ1-5, with D perhaps TRBD1 (6 bases). This CDR3 contains 15 residues. From germline, CDR1 is MNHEY and CDR2 SMNVEV (reference sequence). The germline V and J ends were trimmed by 1 base and 4 bases, with 11 bases remaining between them. The CDR3 region is CASSLWGPRNQPQHF. The DNA for the CDR3 is TGTGCCAGCAGTTTATGGGGGCCGCGAAATCAGCCCCAGCATTTT.

J is TRBJ2-2 and V is TRBV7-2; tentatively, D is TRBD1 (6 bases). Per germline, CDR1 SGHTA and CDR2 FQGNSA. The germline V and J ends were trimmed by 5 bases and 6 bases, with 13 bases remaining between them. CDR3 size: 14 residues. CDR3 amino acids: CASSPVRGPGELFF. In DNA, the CDR3 is TGTGCCAGCAGCCCGGTCAGGGGTCCCGGGGAGCTGTTTTTT.

In this sample, this clone turned up once. The chain recombines TRBV28 with TRBJ2-7; 10 nucleotides agree with TRBD1. Germline assignment: CDR1 MDHEN and CDR2 SYDVKM. J gave up 3 bases and V 7 bases, and 9 bases lay outside the gene matches. The CDR3 is 15 amino acids. The CDR3 DNA reads TGTGCCAGCACACCCGGGACAGGGGTTTTCTACGAGCAGTACTTC. Protein sequence: CASTPGTGVFYEQYF.

The chain is built from TRBV11-2 and TRBJ1-1; D is unresolved. V dropped 6 bases and J dropped 4 bases, with 15 bases sitting between them. The V gene's germline CDR1 is SGHAT and CDR2 FQNNGV. This CDR3 has 14 amino acids. The CDR3 spells CASRVRGEGTEAFF. Here the CDR3 DNA reads TGTGCCAGCAGGGTACGTGGGGAGGGCACTGAAGCTTTCTTT.

In its sample, this clone was seen once. The genes are TRBV19 and TRBJ2-3, with D unclear. The CDR3 runs to 15 residues. V lost 3 bases and J lost 5, with 15 bases in between. Germline V gives CDR1 LNHDA, CDR2 SQIVND (reference sequence). The CDR3: CASSMLGSLKDTQYF. The DNA of the CDR3 is TGTGCCAGTAGTATGTTGGGTAGCCTGAAAGATACGCAGTATTTT.

The chain combines TRBV2 with TRBJ2-7; TRBD1 matches at 8 bases. CDR1 and CDR2 (germline): SNHLY, FYNNEI. The CDR3 totals 13 residues. After removal of 4 bases from V and 3 bases from J, the junction contained 2 bases not matched to a gene. CDR3 nucleotide sequence: TGTGCCAGCAGTGCGGACAGGGTCTACGAGCAGTACTTC. Translation gives CASSADRVYEQYF.

Of note for this clone: Compared with germline, one end of the junction differs, possibly owing to a read error. This sequence joins TRBV18 and TRBJ2-7, with D unclear. In germline, CDR1 is KGHSH, CDR2 LQKENI. The CDR3 runs to 13 residues. The CDR3 protein is CASSPERRPEPDF. As DNA, the CDR3 is TGTGCCAGCTCACCGGAGAGGAGACCCGAACCCGACTTC.